This T cell receptor beta chain was found in a study of CD8+ T cells in alopecia areata (dated by TCRdb to the late 2010s). Background on the whole study: The treated patients took part in an open-label pilot trial in which moderate-to-severe alopecia areata was treated with oral tofacitinib at 5 to 10 mg twice daily. Biopsies were taken from tofacitinib-treated patients at baseline and at 4 and 24 weeks of treatment, and a later scalp biopsy was taken in several of the tofacitinib-treated patients. Disease severity in treated patients was measured with the SALT score, which quantifies the percentage of affected scalp surface area. Tofacitinib was administered for 6 to 18 months, and 6 months of follow-up off drug were then conducted to assess delayed response and recurrence. TCRbeta CDR3 regions were amplified by immunoSEQ multiplex PCR using 35 Vbeta forward and 13 Jbeta reverse primers. RNA came from the PAXgene miRNA kit for fixed scalp, the miRNeasy kit for PBMCs, and the RNeasy kit for mouse skin. On the human side, TCRbeta sequencing was run on scalp tissue and on sorted CD4+ and CD8+ peripheral blood T cells from healthy controls and from alopecia areata patients with either patchy or totalis/universalis disease. To study T cell clonal expansion in alopecia areata, the researchers applied high-throughput TCRbeta sequencing to both the C3H/HeJ mouse model and human patients. Scalp clonality was compared across normal scalp (n=4), patchy alopecia areata scalp (n=8), and alopecia totalis/universalis scalp (n=8).

What the research found in general, with its limitations: Unlike mouse skin, where gammadelta T cells dominate, normal human skin contains resident alphabeta T cells that get sequenced too, which complicates analysis of the scalp TCR repertoire. Compared with normal scalp, lesional scalp had higher clonality and more expanded CD8+ clones, particularly in alopecia totalis/universalis, a pattern that suggests antigenic drive. With tofacitinib, both scalp clonality and the number of expanded CD8+ clones among the top 100 scalp clones went down significantly. During tofacitinib treatment, many expanded lesional clones remained in scalp and blood, and this persistence may partly explain relapse after treatment is stopped. Because the treated cohort was small and had just a single nonresponder, larger studies are needed to establish links between baseline CD8+ expansion and response. Shared TCR sequences between patients were less evident than in mice, which may be partly attributable to HLA diversity in the patient population.

Ends trimmed: V by 3 bases, J by 2 bases; bases unmatched to a gene: 8. The germline V gene gives CDR1 as SNHLY and CDR2 as FYNNEI. The CDR3 runs 16 residues from the cysteine to the phenylalanine. The CDR3 DNA has 48 bases and is translated from base 1. Library preparation employed the immunoSEQ multiplex PCR assay. To provide template for TCR sequencing, every sample had RNA extracted and reverse transcribed into cDNA. SuperScript III was used to make first-strand cDNA, primed with a 2:1 mix of oligo-dT and random hexamers. A synthetic immune receptor repertoire was used to measure amplification bias, and any remaining bias was corrected computationally. In the original analysis: Raw reads were preprocessed for error removal, and CDR3 was defined according to IMGT conventions as running from the conserved cysteine to phenylalanine. Clonality was computed by normalizing Shannon entropy by log2 of the number of productive unique TCRs and subtracting the result from 1. CD4 or CD8 identity of scalp clones was inferred by cross-referencing scalp TCRbeta sequences with sorted blood CD4 and CD8 repertoires. TCRdb obtained this table from immuneACCESS and retained in-frame rearrangements with V and J assigned. These tables miss some clones; where compared with another copy, unresolved V genes account for less than half of the shortfall, and the remainder is unexplained. Clone size and V and J calls were adopted from that table, with D and trimming inferred from the DNA. The sample has fewer than 350,000 clones on record, about three fifths of them singletons. The ten most abundant clones make up approximately 1.7% of the sample.

Taken with the paper, the label for time point translates to: roughly 24 weeks on oral tofacitinib. The treatment or condition label here, explained by the study, means: oral pan-JAK inhibitor, 5-10 mg twice daily. Lesional scalp punch biopsies and peripheral blood were obtained from alopecia areata patients. PBMCs were separated by density centrifugation and stained for CD3, CD4 and CD8, after which CD4+ and CD8+ T cells were sorted on a FACSAria. Details on this clone: Its recognized antigen is unknown. No much larger clonotype is one base removed from it; base qualities were not supplied.

The clonotype comes from a human donor with alopecia areata. The sequencing used CD4+ T cells sorted from blood, collected at week 24, from a patient treated with tofacitinib. The rearranged chain carries TRBV2 and TRBJ2-5, with 8 junctional bases fitting TRBD2. In nucleotides, the sequence is TGTGCCAGCAGTGACTCCTGGGCTAGCGGGCAAGAGACCCAGTACTTC. Translated, this gives CASSDSWASGQETQYF.